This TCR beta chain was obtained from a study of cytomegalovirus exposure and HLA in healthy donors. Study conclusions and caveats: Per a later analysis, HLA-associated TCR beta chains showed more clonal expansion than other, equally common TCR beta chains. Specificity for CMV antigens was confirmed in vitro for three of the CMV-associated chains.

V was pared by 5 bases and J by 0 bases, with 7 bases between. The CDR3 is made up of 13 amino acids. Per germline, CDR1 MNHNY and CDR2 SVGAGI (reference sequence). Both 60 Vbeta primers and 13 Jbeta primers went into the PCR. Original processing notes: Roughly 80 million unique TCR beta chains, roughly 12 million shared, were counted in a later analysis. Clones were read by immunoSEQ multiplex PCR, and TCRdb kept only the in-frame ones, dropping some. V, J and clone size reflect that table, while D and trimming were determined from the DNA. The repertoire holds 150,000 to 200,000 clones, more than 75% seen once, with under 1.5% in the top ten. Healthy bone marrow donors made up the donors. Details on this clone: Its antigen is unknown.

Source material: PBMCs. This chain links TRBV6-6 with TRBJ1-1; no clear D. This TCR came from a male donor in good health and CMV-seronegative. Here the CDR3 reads CASSDNMNTEAFF. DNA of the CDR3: TGTGCCAGCAGTGACAACATGAACACTGAAGCTTTCTTT.